This TCR beta chain came from a study of OX40 agonist ivuxolimab in advanced cancers. Study-level information: Each patient was given ivuxolimab into a vein every 2 weeks, at 0.01 to 10 mg/kg. Patients treated during dose escalation were battling hepatocellular carcinoma, melanoma, renal cell or head and neck cancer.

Systemic immunosuppression or autoimmune disease history was grounds to exclude patients. Using immunoSEQ multiplex PCR, the repertoire was profiled, and TCRdb retains in-frame clones only, with some absent. This table holds 30,000 to 45,000 clones, about 81% found once. This receptor was obtained from an adult with an advanced solid tumor such as melanoma, head and neck, liver or kidney cancer. The sequencing here drew on CD4+ or CD8+ T cells sorted from blood, taken in a trial of the OX40 agonist ivuxolimab.

For the CDR3, the DNA is TGCAGCGTTGCAGGACTAGCGGGGAAAAACCAAGAGACCCAGTACTTC. It translates to CSVAGLAGKNQETQYF. This chain joins TRBV29-1 and TRBJ2-5; 12 bases are a match to TRBD2. The CDR3 totals 16 residues. V lost 4 bases, J lost 0 bases, and 6 bases stayed unmatched. Germline V lookup: CDR1 SQVTM, CDR2 ANQGSEA.